A selection of T cell receptor beta chains follows, all from one sample in a study of cytomegalovirus exposure and HLA in healthy donors. Repertoires were generated with immunoSEQ multiplex PCR, while TCRdb's copy carries only in-frame clones and drops some. The data hold some 180,000 clones, with 12% observed a single time. The sample was PBMCs. These receptors were taken from a man over 45 in good health and CMV-seropositive. Each CDR3 is given with its conserved first and last residue. The D gene is left open where the match is weak. Size is stated for part of the rows, as once, few or many counts, or as a class when the clone is expanded.

.	15	TRBV5-4	.	TRBJ1-5	CASSLEAGVNQPQHF	TGTGCCAGCAGCTTGGAAGCAGGGGTAAATCAGCCCCAGCATTTT
TRBD1	15	TRBV27	.	TRBJ1-1	CASRLQGAMNTEAFF	TGTGCCAGCAGACTACAGGGGGCGATGAACACTGAAGCTTTCTTT
TRBD2	14	TRBV2	few	TRBJ2-5	CASSGSGGMETQYF	TGTGCCAGCAGTGGTAGCGGGGGTATGGAGACCCAGTACTTC
TRBD1	15	TRBV9	.	TRBJ1-5	CASSETGNRNQPQHF	TGTGCCAGCAGCGAGACAGGGAATCGCAATCAGCCCCAGCATTTT
TRBD1	14	TRBV11-1	few	TRBJ1-1	CASILSPRGTEAFF	TGTGCCAGCATCCTCTCTCCCAGGGGGACTGAAGCTTTCTTT
.	16	TRBV2	.	TRBJ2-7	CASSVSGGGLSYEQYF	TGTGCCAGCAGTGTTTCTGGCGGAGGGCTTTCCTACGAGCAGTACTTC
TRBD1	13	TRBV6-6	few	TRBJ2-5	CASRRTGGETQYF	TGTGCCAGCAGAAGGACAGGGGGAGAGACCCAGTACTTC
.	14	TRBV7-9	.	TRBJ1-6	CASSLVQGDSPLHF	TGTGCCAGCAGCTTAGTCCAGGGCGATTCACCCCTCCACTTT
.	14	TRBV19	few	TRBJ2-2	CASSITGGTGELFF	TGTGCCAGTAGTATTACCGGGGGCACCGGGGAGCTGTTTTTT
TRBD1	15	TRBV5-1	many	TRBJ2-3	CASSLGQGLTDTQYF	TGCGCCAGCAGCTTGGGACAGGGTCTCACAGATACGCAGTATTTT
.	15	TRBV5-4	few	TRBJ2-6	CASSTTGSGANVLTF	TGTGCCAGCAGCACAACAGGTTCTGGGGCCAACGTCCTGACTTTC
.	12	TRBV7-2	.	TRBJ1-6	CASSLQRGGHHF	TGTGCCAGCAGCTTACAGAGGGGAGGCCACCACTTT
.	15	TRBV6-5	few	TRBJ1-5	CASSYDRTGYQPQHF	TGTGCCAGCAGTTACGACCGAACAGGGTACCAGCCCCAGCATTTT
.	14	TRBV14	few	TRBJ1-4	CASSQDPQNEKLFF	TGTGCCAGCAGCCAAGATCCCCAAAATGAAAAACTGTTTTTT
.	14	TRBV4-3	.	TRBJ1-1	CASSQEGLNTEAFF	TGCGCCAGCAGCCAAGAGGGCCTAAACACTGAAGCTTTCTTT
.	13	TRBV2	.	TRBJ2-3	CASSELSTDTQYF	TGTGCCAGCAGCGAGCTTAGCACAGATACGCAGTATTTT
.	11	TRBV20-1	.	TRBJ2-7	CSVSSSYEQYF	TGCAGTGTGAGTAGTTCCTACGAGCAGTACTTC
TRBD1	15	TRBV6-1	few	TRBJ1-5	CASSEAQGAFQPQHF	TGTGCCAGCAGTGAGGCACAGGGGGCGTTTCAGCCCCAGCATTTT
.	11	TRBV20-1	.	TRBJ1-1	CSALDNPEAFF	TGCAGTGCCCTAGATAACCCAGAAGCTTTCTTT
TRBD1	14	TRBV2	few	TRBJ2-2	CASRDRGSSGELFF	TGTGCCAGCCGGGACAGGGGGTCCTCCGGGGAGCTGTTTTTT
TRBD2	18	TRBV4-1	.	TRBJ2-2	CASSHGTSGGTNTGELFF	TGCGCCAGCAGCCACGGGACTAGCGGGGGGACGAACACCGGGGAGCTGTTTTTT
.	13	TRBV7-2	.	TRBJ2-2	CASSLQGSGELFF	TGTGCCAGCAGCTTACAGGGTTCCGGGGAGCTGTTTTTT